These 8 T cell receptor beta chains were all obtained from the same sample, sequenced in a study of T cell repertoires in cytomegalovirus infection. From the reads, TCRdb called clonotypes with MiXCR, one entry per CDR3 protein. The sample records hundreds of thousands of distinct CDR3 sequences, less than 35% being singletons. Their cognate antigens are unknown. The source material was cultured CD8+ T cells from PBMCs, sampled from culture after CMV antigen stimulation. The receptors come from a human donor in good health (CMV status not recorded). Some clones in this sample may be carry-over from other donors' samples.

A few counts support this clonotype. V usage is TRBV12-3 or TRBV12-4 and J usage is TRBJ2-1, with D perhaps given as TRBD1 or TRBD2 (5 bases each). This CDR3 has 12 amino acids. V lost 3 bases and J lost 10, with 10 bases in between. The CDR3 DNA reads as TGTGCCAGCAGTTTGGGGGTTCGGGAGCAGTTCTTC. This encodes CASSLGVREQFF.

This clonotype was seen a few times. This chain links TRBV20-1 with TRBJ1-4; TRBD1 aligns across 7 bases. Germline CDR1 and CDR2: DFQATT and SNEGSKA (reference sequence). The CDR3 loop spans 13 amino acids. J was trimmed by 6 bases and V by 6 bases; bases with no gene match: 7. CDR3 region: CSARDREDEKLFF. For the CDR3, the DNA is TGCAGTGCCCGAGACAGGGAGGATGAAAAACTGTTTTTT.

The chain links TRBV3-1 to TRBJ2-4, with a weak D call TRBD2 (6 bases). This CDR3 region has 18 residues. The V and J ends lost 0 bases and 0 bases respectively, with 15 bases between them. Germline CDR1 reads LGHDT; CDR2 reads YNNKEL (reference sequence). CDR3 DNA sequence: TGTGCCAGCAGCCAAGATGGAGGGGATGCCGTAGCCAAAAACATTCAGTACTTC. This sequence encodes CASSQDGGDAVAKNIQYF.

The V gene is TRBV5-1, the J gene TRBJ2-1, with 9 bases aligning to TRBD1. The germline V gene encodes CDR1 SGHRS and CDR2 YFSETQ. The trim removed 2 bases at V and 2 bases at J, leaving 11 bases unmatched. CDR3 size: 18 residues. Here the CDR3 reads CASSFEYLRDRAYNEQFF. The CDR3 DNA sequence: TGCGCCAGCAGCTTCGAATACCTCCGGGACAGGGCCTACAATGAGCAGTTCTTC. The full variable domain, completed using reference TRBV5-1 and TRBJ2-1, is KAGVTQTPRYLIKTRGQQVTLSCSPISGHRSVSWYQQTPGQGLQFLFEYFSETQRNKGNFPGRFSGRQFSNSRSEMNVSTLELGDSALYLCASSFEYLRDRAYNEQFFGPGTRLTVL.

The J gene is TRBJ1-5, the V gene TRBV4-1; 10 nucleotides match TRBD1. From germline, CDR1 is MGHRA and CDR2 YSYEKL. This CDR3 is built from 17 residues. V lost 0 bases, J lost 6 bases, and 8 bases stayed unmatched. As DNA, the CDR3 is TGCGCCAGCAGCCAAGAGAGGACAGGGGGAATTGCTCAGCCCCAGCATTTT. Translating gives CASSQERTGGIAQPQHF.

This clonotype was observed a few times. V and J are TRBV6-5 and TRBJ2-7; possibly TRBD2 for D (5 bases). Germline V CDR1 and CDR2: MNHEY, SVGAGI. The CDR3 has 13 amino acids. Trimming pared 7 bases from V and 3 bases from J, leaving 13 bases between. The chain's CDR3 is CASTTEGFYEQYF. The DNA for the CDR3 is TGTGCCAGCACCACAGAGGGTTTCTACGAGCAGTACTTC.

This clonotype has more than one count but fewer than ten. The J gene is TRBJ2-6, the V gene TRBV7-9, with D perhaps matching TRBD1 or TRBD2 (5 bases each). The V gene's germline CDR1 is SEHNR and CDR2 FQNEAQ (reference sequence). The V gene lost 3 bases and the J gene lost 0 bases, with 18 bases spanning the gap. This CDR3 has 19 amino acids. In DNA, the CDR3 is TGTGCCAGCAGCTTCTCCCCTCCGGGGCCTATCTCTGGGGCCAACGTCCTGACTTTC. Amino acid sequence: CASSFSPPGPISGANVLTF.

In this sample, this clonotype turned up many times. The chain joins TRBV4-1 to TRBJ1-4; D is ambiguous. CDR3 length: 16 amino acids. Trimming pared 0 bases from V and 0 bases from J, leaving 8 bases between. The germline V gene has CDR1 MGHRA and CDR2 YSYEKL. The CDR3 DNA follows: TGCGCCAGCAGCCAAGATCGCTGGGCAACTAATGAAAAACTGTTTTTT. Protein product: CASSQDRWATNEKLFF.